Listed here is a single T cell receptor beta chain. The record originates from a study of identical twins. V was clipped by 2 bases and J by 5 bases, with 4 bases between them. There are 11 residues in the CDR3. TCRdb re-derived calls from the 5' RACE reads in MiXCR, one entry per CDR3 protein. The table records around 530,000 distinct CDR3 sequences, approximately 14% of them present only once. A further study also used this sample, focusing on yellow fever vaccine responses in identical twins. That report notes: Reportedly, twins' vaccine T cell responses looked partly convergent and partly personalized.

Sequencing was done on a sample of CD4+ T cells sorted from blood. The clonotype originates from a woman between 18 and 29 years old in good health. V is TRBV12-3 or TRBV12-4 and J is TRBJ2-7; D uncertain. The CDR3 sequence is CASSLIDEQYF. Written as DNA, the CDR3 is TGTGCCAGCAGTTTAATCGACGAGCAGTACTTC.